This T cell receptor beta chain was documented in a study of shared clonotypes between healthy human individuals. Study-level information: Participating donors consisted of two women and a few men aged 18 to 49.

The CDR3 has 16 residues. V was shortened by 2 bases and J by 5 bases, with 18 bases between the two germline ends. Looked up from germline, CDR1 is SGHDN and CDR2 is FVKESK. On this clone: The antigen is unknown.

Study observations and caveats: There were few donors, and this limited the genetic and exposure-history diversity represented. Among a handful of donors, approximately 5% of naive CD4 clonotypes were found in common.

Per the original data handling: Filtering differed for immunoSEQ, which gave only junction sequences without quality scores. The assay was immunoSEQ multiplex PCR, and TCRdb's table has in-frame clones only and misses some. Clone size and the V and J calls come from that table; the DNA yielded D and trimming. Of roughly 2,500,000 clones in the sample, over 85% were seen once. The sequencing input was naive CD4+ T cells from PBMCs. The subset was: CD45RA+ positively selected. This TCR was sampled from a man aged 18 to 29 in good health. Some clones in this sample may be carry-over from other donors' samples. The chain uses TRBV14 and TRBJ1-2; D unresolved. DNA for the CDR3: TGTGCCAGCAGCCAAAGAGACCGGGGAAGAGGGTATGGCTACACCTTC. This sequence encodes CASSQRDRGRGYGYTF.